Listed here is a single T cell receptor (beta chain). The source of the sample is a study of T cell responses to AZD1222 COVID-19 vaccine. The CDR3 is 16 residues long. Germline V lookup: CDR1 PRHDT, CDR2 FYEKMQ (reference sequence). Trimming shortened V by 0 bases and J by 1 base, and 12 bases separated the two germline ends. Produced via immunoSEQ multiplex PCR; TCRdb's table is partial and in-frame only. Of over 100,000 clones listed, about 83% are singletons. The specimen was peripheral blood, collected on day 0 of AZD1222 vaccination. The sequence was collected from an adult in good health. The gene calls are TRBV13 and TRBJ1-1; the D gene is possibly TRBD1 (6 bases). CDR3 residues: CASSLGPGHTNTEAFF. CDR3 nucleotides: TGTGCCAGCAGCTTAGGGCCGGGACACACGAACACTGAAGCTTTCTTT.